This TCR beta chain was recovered during a study of blood T cell repertoires in COVID-19. Study context: The samples span acute and convalescent COVID-19 from the United States, Italy and Spain.

The CDR3 runs 16 residues. V gave up 1 base and J gave up 10 bases; unmatched junction bases: 7. Germline V gene sequence: CDR1 MGHRA, CDR2 YSYEKL. As processed by the authors: Amplified reference gene primers provided the basis for estimating nucleated cell counts. Sequencing used immunoSEQ multiplex PCR; TCRdb keeps in-frame clones, though not all of them. V and J calls and clone size are copied from that table; D and trimming were computed from the DNA. The repertoire holds fewer than 500,000 clones, about nine tenths seen once, with roughly 1.4% in the top ten. This clonotype originated in a woman in her twenties or thirties with active or convalescent COVID-19. Source material: peripheral blood. The genes are TRBV4-1 and TRBJ2-1; the match to TRBD2 covers 13 bases. The CDR3 reads CASSQGTSGGAEEQFF. The CDR3 DNA follows: TGCGCCAGCAGCCAAGGAACTAGCGGGGGGGCAGAAGAGCAGTTCTTC.